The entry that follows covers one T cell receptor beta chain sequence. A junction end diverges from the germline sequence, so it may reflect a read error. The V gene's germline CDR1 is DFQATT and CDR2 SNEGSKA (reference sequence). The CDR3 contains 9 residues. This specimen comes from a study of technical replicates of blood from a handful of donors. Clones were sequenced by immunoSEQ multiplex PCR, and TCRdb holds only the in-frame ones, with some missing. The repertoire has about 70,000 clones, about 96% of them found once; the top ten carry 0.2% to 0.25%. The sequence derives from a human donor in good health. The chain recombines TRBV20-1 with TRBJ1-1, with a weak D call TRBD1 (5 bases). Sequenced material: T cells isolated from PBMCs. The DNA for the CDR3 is TGCAGTGCTCAGACAGCCTTCAACTTT. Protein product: CSAQTAFNF.